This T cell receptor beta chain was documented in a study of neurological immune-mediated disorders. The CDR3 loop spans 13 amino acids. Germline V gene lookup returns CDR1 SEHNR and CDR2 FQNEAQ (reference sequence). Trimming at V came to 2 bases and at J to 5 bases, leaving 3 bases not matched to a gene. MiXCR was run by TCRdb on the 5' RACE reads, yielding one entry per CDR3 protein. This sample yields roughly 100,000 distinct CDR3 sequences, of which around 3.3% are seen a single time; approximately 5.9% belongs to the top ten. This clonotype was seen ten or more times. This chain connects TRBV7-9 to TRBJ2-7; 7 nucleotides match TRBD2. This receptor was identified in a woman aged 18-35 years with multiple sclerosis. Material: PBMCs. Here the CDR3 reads CASSLRGDDEQYF. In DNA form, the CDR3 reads TGTGCCAGCAGCTTACGGGGGGACGACGAGCAGTACTTC.